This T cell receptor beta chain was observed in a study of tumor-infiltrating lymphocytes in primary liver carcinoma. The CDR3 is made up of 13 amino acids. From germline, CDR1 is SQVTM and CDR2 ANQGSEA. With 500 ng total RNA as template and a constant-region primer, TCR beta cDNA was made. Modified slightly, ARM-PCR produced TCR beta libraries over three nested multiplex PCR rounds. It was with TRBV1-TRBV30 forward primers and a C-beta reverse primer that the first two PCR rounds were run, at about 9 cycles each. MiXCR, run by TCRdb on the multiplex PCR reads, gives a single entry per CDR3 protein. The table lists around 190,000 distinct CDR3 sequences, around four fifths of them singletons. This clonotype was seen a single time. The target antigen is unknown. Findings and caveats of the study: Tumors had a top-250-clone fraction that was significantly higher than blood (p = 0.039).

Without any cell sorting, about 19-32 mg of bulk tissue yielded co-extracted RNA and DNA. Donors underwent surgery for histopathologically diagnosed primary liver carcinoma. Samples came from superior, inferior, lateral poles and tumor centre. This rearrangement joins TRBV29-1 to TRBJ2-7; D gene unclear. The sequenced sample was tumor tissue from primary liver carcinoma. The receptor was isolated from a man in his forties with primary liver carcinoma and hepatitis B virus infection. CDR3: CNVRAPASPEQYF. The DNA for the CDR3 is TGCAACGTCCGTGCTCCAGCTAGTCCCGAGCAGTACTTC.